What follows are 29 T cell receptor beta chains derived from one specimen sequenced in a study of B cell selection in AIRE deficiency. The protocol was immunoSEQ multiplex PCR, while the TCRdb copy is restricted to in-frame clones and leaves out a portion. In the table there are 20,000 to 25,000 clones, around 97% of which are singletons. The sorted conventional CD4 T cells were gated as CD4+CD127+. Sequencing was performed on conventional CD4+ T cells sorted from PBMCs. The source of these receptors is a human donor with AIRE deficiency.

The genes are TRBV6-1 and TRBJ2-2; tentative D call: TRBD1 (5 bases). CDR1 MNHNS and CDR2 SASEGT come from the germline V gene. This CDR3 contains 14 residues. Trimming pared 8 bases from V and 7 bases from J, leaving 17 bases between. CDR3 sequence: CASSHGQGSGELFF. DNA of the CDR3: TGTGCCAGCTCCCACGGGCAGGGAAGCGGGGAGCTGTTTTTT.

The rearrangement joins TRBV2 to TRBJ2-5; TRBD2 agrees at 9 bases. There are 14 residues in the CDR3. Germline lookup yields CDR1 SNHLY and CDR2 FYNNEI. Trimming at V came to 6 bases and at J to 4 bases, leaving 6 bases not matched to a gene. The CDR3 region has the DNA TGTGCCAGCAGGGCGGGAGGGCCAGCAGAGACCCAGTACTTC. Encoded protein: CASRAGGPAETQYF.

With respect to this clone: The identical CDR3 is also encoded by other nucleotide sequences in the sample. The chain's CDR3 is CASSGRNYGYTF. CDR3 coding DNA: TGTGCCAGCAGTGGGCGGAACTATGGCTACACCTTC. The chain is built from TRBV6-5 and TRBJ1-2; D unclear. With 5 bases removed from V and 2 bases from J, the gap between germline ends came to 6 bases. This CDR3 is built from 12 residues. The germline V gene encodes CDR1 MNHEY and CDR2 SVGAGI.

The rearrangement joins TRBV23-1 to TRBJ2-6; D is unresolved. TRBV23-1 is filed as an ORF, its function uncertain. Trimming shortened V by 5 bases and J by 5 bases, and 22 bases separated the two germline ends. The length of the CDR3 is 18 residues. The DNA of the CDR3 is TGCGCCAGCAGTATACTACGTACGCAACAAAGTCGGGCCAACGTCCTGACTTTC. This sequence encodes CASSILRTQQSRANVLTF.

The chain couples TRBV30 to TRBJ2-1; D call uncertain. The V end was cut by 0 bases, the J end by 0 bases, with 6 bases between. This CDR3 is 14 amino acids long. Germline V gives CDR1 GTSNPN, CDR2 SVGIG (reference sequence). Written as DNA, the CDR3 is TGTGCCTGGAGTGTTCAGAGCTCCTACAATGAGCAGTTCTTC. Protein: CAWSVQSSYNEQFF. Combining the CDR3 with reference TRBV30 and TRBJ2-1 gives the whole variable domain SQTIHQWPATLVQPVGSPLSLECTVEGTSNPNLYWYRQAAGRGLQLLFYSVGIGQISSEVPQNLSASRPQDRQFILSSKKLLLSDSGFYLCAWSVQSSYNEQFFGPGTRLTVL.

A single count supports this clone. The gene calls are TRBV9 and TRBJ2-7, with 10 bases that match TRBD2. The germline gives CDR1 SGDLS, CDR2 YYNGEE. The CDR3 is 15 amino acids. V lost 4 bases to trimming and J lost 3 bases; unmatched junction nucleotides: 7. The CDR3 region is CASSPQRGGRYEQYF. The DNA of the CDR3 is TGTGCCAGCAGCCCACAGCGGGGGGGCCGCTACGAGCAGTACTTC.

This clone showed up just once. The chain couples TRBV4-3 to TRBJ2-7, with unresolved D. Germline CDR1 reads LGHNA; CDR2 reads YSLEER. The CDR3 has 14 amino acids. Trimming cost V 0 bases and J 1 base, with 7 bases left between them. The CDR3 DNA follows: TGCGCCAGCAGCCAAGATTGGGTGTCCTACGAGCAGTACTTC. This encodes CASSQDWVSYEQYF.

Notes on this clone: A read error may produce the germline difference seen at one junction end. The chain employs TRBV5-3 and TRBJ2-7; 7 positions agree with TRBD1. TRBV5-3 is reported as an ORF; its role is uncertain. This CDR3 has 14 residues. CDR3 protein: CASSFSQGMGEQYF. The CDR3 nucleotides are TGTGCCAGCAGCTTCTCACAGGGGATGGGCGAGCAGTACTTC.

This clone was recorded only once. The chain is built from TRBV5-1 and TRBJ2-7, with TRBD1 identical over 7 bases. The V gene's germline CDR1 is SGHRS and CDR2 YFSETQ. V shed 1 base, J shed 2 bases, and the junction held 6 bases outside the gene matches. This CDR3 spans 15 amino acids. CDR3 in amino acids: CASSLRSGQPYEQYF. The CDR3 DNA sequence: TGCGCCAGCAGCTTGAGGTCGGGACAGCCCTACGAGCAGTACTTC.

This clone appeared a single time. This chain uses TRBV13 with TRBJ1-5, with D uncertain. This CDR3 comprises 14 residues. V lost 3 bases and J 4 bases, leaving 10 bases between the germline ends. Per germline, CDR1 PRHDT and CDR2 FYEKMQ (reference sequence). The CDR3 coding sequence is TGTGCCAGCAGCTTTGAGGAGCAAAATCAGCCCCAGCATTTT. Its protein product is CASSFEEQNQPQHF.

The chain is built from TRBV5-5 and TRBJ1-5; tentative D call: TRBD1 (5 bases). Germline V gives CDR1 SGHKS, CDR2 YYEKEE (reference sequence). This CDR3 region has 14 residues. The V gene lost 2 bases and the J gene lost 0 bases, with 6 bases spanning the gap. This chain's CDR3 is CASSLGASNQPQHF. The CDR3 DNA reads as TGTGCCAGCAGCTTAGGGGCTAGCAATCAGCCCCAGCATTTT. Combining the CDR3 with reference TRBV5-5 and TRBJ1-5 gives the whole variable domain DAGVTQSPTHLIKTRGQQVTLRCSPISGHKSVSWYQQVLGQGPQFIFQYYEKEERGRGNFPDRFSARQFPNYSSELNVNALLLGDSALYLCASSLGASNQPQHFGDGTRLSIL.

The V and J genes are TRBV5-1 and TRBJ1-4; no definite D call. The CDR3 spans 14 residues. Trimming stripped 6 bases from V and 0 bases from J, with 9 bases between. Germline lookup yields CDR1 SGHRS and CDR2 YFSETQ. DNA of the CDR3: TGCGCCAGCACCTCGGACGCAACTAATGAAAAACTGTTTTTT. The encoded protein is CASTSDATNEKLFF. Full variable domain (outside the CDR3, taken from reference TRBV5-1 and TRBJ1-4): KAGVTQTPRYLIKTRGQQVTLSCSPISGHRSVSWYQQTPGQGLQFLFEYFSETQRNKGNFPGRFSGRQFSNSRSEMNVSTLELGDSALYLCASTSDATNEKLFFGSGTQLSVL.

This chain's CDR3 is CASSPTFSYGYTF. Written as DNA, the CDR3 is TGCGCCAGCAGCCCTACATTCTCCTATGGCTACACCTTC. This rearrangement joins TRBV5-1 to TRBJ1-2; D gene unclear. This CDR3 is built from 13 residues. The germline CDR1 and CDR2 sequences are SGHRS and YFSETQ. Trimming took 4 bases from V and 4 from J, leaving 11 bases between them.

The V call is TRBV2, the J call TRBJ2-5; no firm D call. The CDR3 has 11 residues. Germline CDR1 and CDR2: SNHLY and FYNNEI. The V end lost 3 bases, the J end lost 5 bases, and 4 bases lay between the germline ends. CDR3 region: CASSEFETQYF. CDR3 nucleotides: TGTGCCAGCAGTGAGTTTGAGACCCAGTACTTC.

The chain recombines TRBV4-3 with TRBJ1-3, with 7 bases fitting TRBD1. Germline V gene data show CDR1 as LGHNA and CDR2 as YSLEER. This CDR3 spans 16 amino acids. The V segment lost 1 base and the J segment 0 bases; nucleotides outside the gene matches: 3. The CDR3 spells CASSQGTGLSGNTIYF. The CDR3 DNA is TGCGCCAGCAGCCAAGGGACAGGCCTCTCTGGAAACACCATATATTTT.

This rearrangement joins TRBV2 to TRBJ2-1, with TRBD1 matching over 7 bases. The CDR3 length is 14 residues. J lost 2 bases, V lost 10 bases, and 8 bases had no gene match. Looked up from germline, CDR1 is SNHLY and CDR2 is FYNNEI. CDR3 sequence (DNA): TGTGCCACCAGGGGACAGTTGACCTACAATGAGCAGTTCTTC. This encodes CATRGQLTYNEQFF.

The J gene is TRBJ1-2, the V gene TRBV7-2; D call uncertain. CDR1 is SGHTA, CDR2 FQGNSA, per germline. Trimming cost V 2 bases and J 4 bases, with 11 bases left between them. The CDR3 is 14 residues long. CDR3 nucleotide sequence: TGTGCCAGCAGCTTAACGACGGAAGTCTATGGCTACACCTTC. Its protein product is CASSLTTEVYGYTF.

The chain joins TRBV6-6 to TRBJ1-2; 10 bases agree with TRBD1. After removal of 2 bases from V and 4 bases from J, the junction contained 7 bases not matched to a gene. Germline-derived CDR1 and CDR2 are MNHNY and SVGAGI (reference sequence). This CDR3 region has 16 residues. This CDR3 reads CASSYGGTGEGYGYTF. The CDR3 DNA reads as TGTGCCAGCAGTTACGGGGGGACAGGGGAAGGCTATGGCTACACCTTC.

The chain joins TRBV5-1 to TRBJ1-4, with 8 bases lining up with TRBD1. Trimming at V came to 2 bases and at J to 8 bases, leaving 5 bases not matched to a gene. Germline-derived CDR1 and CDR2 are SGHRS and YFSETQ. CDR3 size: 14 residues. CDR3 sequence: CASSFGQGSEKLFF. The CDR3 coding sequence is TGCGCCAGCAGCTTTGGACAGGGAAGCGAAAAACTGTTTTTT.

V usage is TRBV5-6 and J usage is TRBJ2-3; D is ambiguous. In germline, CDR1 is SGHDT, CDR2 YYEEEE. Deletions cut 1 base from V and 5 bases from J, with 14 bases between. The CDR3 length is 15 residues. In DNA, the CDR3 is TGTGCCAGCAGCTTGTCACCCGCTGCGGAAGATACGCAGTATTTT. Protein sequence: CASSLSPAAEDTQYF.

A remark on this clone: The junction does not match germline at one end; this may be a read error. V usage is TRBV4-1 and J usage is TRBJ2-7; unclear D gene. Per germline, CDR1 MGHRA and CDR2 YSYEKL. The CDR3 is made up of 9 amino acids. The CDR3 nucleotides are TGCGCCAGCAGCCAAGAAGGGATATTC. It specifies CASSQEGIF.

The rearrangement links TRBV4-2 to TRBJ2-2; no clear D. Germline CDR1 reads LGHNA; CDR2 reads YNFKEQ. This CDR3 region has 14 residues. The V and J ends lost 1 base and 6 bases respectively, with 9 bases between them. The CDR3, as DNA: TGTGCCAGCAGCCAAGGGGATGGAGCCGGGGAGCTGTTTTTT. It translates to CASSQGDGAGELFF.

This clone was picked up one time. The gene calls are TRBV20-1 and TRBJ1-2; D not certain. Between the trimmed V and J ends, which lost 1 base and 6 bases, there was a span of 6 bases. Germline V lookup: CDR1 DFQATT, CDR2 SNEGSKA (reference sequence). This CDR3 region has 11 residues. The CDR3 spells CSARGGNGYTF. The CDR3 coding sequence is TGCAGTGCTAGAGGAGGGAATGGCTACACCTTC.

Only one count was recorded for this clone. The chain uses TRBV11-1 and TRBJ2-2; TRBD2 aligns across 7 bases. CDR1 SGHAT and CDR2 FQDESV come from the germline V gene (reference sequence). This CDR3 comprises 17 residues. V shed 5 bases, J shed 3 bases, and the junction held 12 bases outside the gene matches. This CDR3 is CASSLKAGWAYTGELFF. In DNA, the CDR3 is TGTGCCAGCAGCCTAAAAGCGGGGTGGGCATACACCGGGGAGCTGTTTTTT. Filled out from reference TRBV11-1 and TRBJ2-2, the complete variable domain reads EAEVAQSPRYKITEKSQAVAFWCDPISGHATLYWYRQILGQGPELLVQFQDESVVDDSQLPKDRFSAERLKGVDSTLKIQPAELGDSAMYLCASSLKAGWAYTGELFFGEGSRLTVL.

The chain employs TRBV6-7 and TRBJ2-7, with D possibly being TRBD1 or TRBD2 (5 bases each). TRBV6-7 is classed as an ORF, of uncertain function. The CDR3 is 16 amino acids. Trimming removed 9 bases from V and 3 bases from J, with 24 bases in between. CDR3 DNA: TGTGCCAGTGGAAGCGCCCGGGACCTTCCTGACTACGAGCAGTACTTC. Translated: CASGSARDLPDYEQYF.

CDR3 in DNA: TGCGCCAGCAGCCCTCCGGTGATAGCGGGGGGGGCAAGGGAGCAGTTCTTC. Its translation: CASSPPVIAGGAREQFF. The V and J genes are TRBV5-1 and TRBJ2-1, with 11 nucleotides matching TRBD2. The CDR3 totals 17 residues. Germline V gives CDR1 SGHRS, CDR2 YFSETQ. The trim removed 4 bases at V and 10 bases at J, leaving 16 bases unmatched. Variable domain in full (rest from reference TRBV5-1 and TRBJ2-1): KAGVTQTPRYLIKTRGQQVTLSCSPISGHRSVSWYQQTPGQGLQFLFEYFSETQRNKGNFPGRFSGRQFSNSRSEMNVSTLELGDSALYLCASSPPVIAGGAREQFFGPGTRLTVL.

The CDR3 DNA reads TGTGCCAGCTCACCTCCGGGACAGGGGGTTTACAATGAGCAGTTCTTC. This codes for CASSPPGQGVYNEQFF. The V and J genes are TRBV18 and TRBJ2-1; 11 bases are a match to TRBD1. The germline V gene has CDR1 KGHSH and CDR2 LQKENI. V lost 3 bases and J lost 4; bases outside the gene matches: 5. The CDR3 totals 16 residues.

The J gene is TRBJ2-2, the V gene TRBV18; D is ambiguous. The CDR3 length is 14 residues. Trimming pared 4 bases from V and 3 bases from J, leaving 9 bases between. The V gene's germline CDR1 is KGHSH and CDR2 LQKENI. In DNA form, the CDR3 reads TGTGCCAGCTCACTTCGAAGGGACACCGGGGAGCTGTTTTTT. It yields the protein CASSLRRDTGELFF.

The chain combines TRBV6-5 with TRBJ2-7; 7 bases are a match to TRBD2. With V trimmed by 7 bases and J by 3 bases, 12 bases remained unmatched. Germline CDR1 is MNHEY and CDR2 is SVGAGI. The CDR3 totals 15 residues. CDR3 loop: CASIRRAGLNYEQYF. In nucleotides, the CDR3 is TGTGCCAGCATACGACGGGCGGGACTAAACTACGAGCAGTACTTC.